The clone carrying this T cell receptor beta chain was seen at least ten times. The sample is drawn from a study of neurological immune-mediated disorders. TCRdb analysed the 5' RACE reads with MiXCR anew, one entry per CDR3 protein. The sample has 53,000 or so distinct CDR3 sequences; 10% to 15% are singletons. Germline V CDR1 and CDR2: SQVTM, ANQGSEA. V was trimmed by 7 bases and J by 6 bases, leaving 14 bases between them. The CDR3 length is 12 residues. Material: PBMCs. The chain uses TRBV29-1 and TRBJ2-3, with D unresolved. The source is an older woman with HTLV-1-associated myelopathy (HAM/TSP). The CDR3 DNA is TGCAGCGCTTCCCGGACCCACGATACGCAGTATTTT. Amino acids: CSASRTHDTQYF.